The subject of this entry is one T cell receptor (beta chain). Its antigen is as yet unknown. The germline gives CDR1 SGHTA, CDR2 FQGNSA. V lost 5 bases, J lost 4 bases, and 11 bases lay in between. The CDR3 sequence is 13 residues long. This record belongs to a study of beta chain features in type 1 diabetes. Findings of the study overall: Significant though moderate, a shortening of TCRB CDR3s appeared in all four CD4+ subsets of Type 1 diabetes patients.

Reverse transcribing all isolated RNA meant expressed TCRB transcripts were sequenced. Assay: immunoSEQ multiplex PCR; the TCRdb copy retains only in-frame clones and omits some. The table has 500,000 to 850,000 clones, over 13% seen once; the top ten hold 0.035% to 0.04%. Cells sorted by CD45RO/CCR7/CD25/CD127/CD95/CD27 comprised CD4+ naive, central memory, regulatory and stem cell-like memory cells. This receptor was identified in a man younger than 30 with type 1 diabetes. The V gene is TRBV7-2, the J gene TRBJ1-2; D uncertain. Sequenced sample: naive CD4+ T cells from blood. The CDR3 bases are TGTGCCAGCAGCCGACAAGACGTCTATGGCTACACCTTC. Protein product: CASSRQDVYGYTF.